This T cell receptor beta chain was profiled in a study of T-cell memory formation after mild COVID-19. Deletions cut 3 bases from V and 1 base from J, with 3 bases between. Per the germline V gene, CDR1 is SQVTM and CDR2 is ANQGSEA. This CDR3 has 11 residues. TCR alpha and TCR beta cDNA libraries carrying sample barcodes and UMIs were produced by 5'RACE using constant-segment primers. TCRdb processed the 5' RACE reads anew with MiXCR; each CDR3 protein has one entry. The data hold hundreds of thousands of distinct CDR3 sequences, with 25% to 30% observed a single time. Input material: PBMCs or a T cell subset sorted from them (not recorded which). This sequence originates from an adult woman who had mild COVID-19 (a few samples of this study predate the infection). Cell type and time point are not known. This chain connects TRBV29-1 to TRBJ1-2; D is unresolved. CDR3 sequence (DNA): TGCAGCGTTGACGGTAACTATGGCTACACCTTC. Protein: CSVDGNYGYTF.